The 26 T cell receptor beta chains below come from one sample, sequenced in a study of T-cell memory formation after mild COVID-19. One entry per CDR3 protein results from TCRdb running MiXCR on the 5' RACE reads. The data show fewer than 110,000 distinct CDR3 sequences, with approximately 15% seen just once and about 39% held by the top ten. Sequenced material: PBMCs or a T cell subset sorted from them (not recorded which). These receptors all stem from a man aged 18 to 29 who had mild COVID-19 (a few samples of this study predate the infection). Cell type and time point are not known.

The chain employs TRBV4-3 and TRBJ2-3; maybe TRBD2 (6 bases). The ends were cut back, 3 bases at V and 0 bases at J, with 10 bases in the middle. Germline CDR1 reads LGHNA; CDR2 reads YSLEER. This CDR3 comprises 15 residues. Here the CDR3 reads CASSHREKSTDTQYF. DNA of the CDR3: TGCGCCAGCAGCCACCGGGAGAAAAGCACAGATACGCAGTATTTT.

The chain uses TRBV29-1 and TRBJ1-1; possibly TRBD1 for D (5 bases). V dropped 7 bases and J dropped 1 base, with 10 bases sitting between them. The CDR3 contains 12 residues. Germline V gene lookup returns CDR1 SQVTM and CDR2 ANQGSEA. The CDR3 spells CSAQTANTEAFF. CDR3 nucleotide sequence: TGCAGCGCCCAGACAGCGAACACTGAAGCTTTCTTT.

The V and J genes are TRBV6-4 and TRBJ2-3, with 9 bases that match TRBD2. In germline, CDR1 is MRHNA, CDR2 SNTAGT. This CDR3 comprises 15 residues. V dropped 3 bases and J dropped 4; count of bases not matched to a gene: 5. The CDR3 DNA reads as TGTGCCAGCAGTGAGGCGGCTAGCGGGGCAGATACGCAGTATTTT. Protein product: CASSEAASGADTQYF.

This clonotype was recorded at least ten times. The chain combines TRBV29-1 with TRBJ2-1; D unresolved. This CDR3 comprises 15 residues. Germline CDR1 reads SQVTM; CDR2 reads ANQGSEA. Trimming removed 5 bases at V and 6 bases at J, with 20 bases between. CDR3 nucleotide sequence: TGCAGCGTTCTACAACGGTCCGAGTTTGTCAATGAGCAGTTCTTC. Translation gives CSVLQRSEFVNEQFF.

V gene TRBV6-2 or TRBV6-3 combines with J gene TRBJ2-5; a weak D match, TRBD2 (6 bases). Looked up from germline, CDR1 is MNHEY and CDR2 is SVGEGT. The CDR3 has 13 amino acids. V was cut by 7 bases and J by 3 bases, with 12 bases left in between. The CDR3 DNA is TGTGCCAGCACCGATCCGGGGGAAGAGACCCAGTACTTC. Translation: CASTDPGEETQYF.

This clonotype was detected only a few times. This rearrangement joins TRBV6-6 to TRBJ2-1, with TRBD2 identical over 8 bases. Germline CDR1 is MNHNY and CDR2 is SVGAGI (reference sequence). After removal of 0 bases from V and 9 bases from J, the junction contained 1 base not matched to a gene. The CDR3 has 13 amino acids. This chain's CDR3 is CASSYSAGGEQFF. CDR3 bases: TGTGCCAGCAGTTACTCCGCGGGGGGTGAGCAGTTCTTC.

The rearrangement joins TRBV6-2 or TRBV6-3 to TRBJ2-5; D unclear. Trimming left V 2 bases short and J 0 bases short, with 16 bases between. Germline V gene data show CDR1 as MNHEY and CDR2 as SVGEGT. CDR3 size: 17 residues. This chain's CDR3 is CASSYESGRRYQETQYF. The CDR3 region has the DNA TGTGCCAGCAGTTACGAGTCTGGGCGACGGTACCAAGAGACCCAGTACTTC.

The table lists this clonotype with a few counts. V usage is TRBV6-5 and J usage is TRBJ2-3; tentative D call: TRBD1 (5 bases). Germline CDR1 is MNHEY and CDR2 is SVGAGI. CDR3 length: 16 amino acids. Trimming left V 5 bases short and J 1 base short, with 16 bases between. The CDR3 sequence is CASSETTVLGTDTQYF. CDR3 DNA: TGTGCCAGCAGTGAAACGACAGTTTTAGGCACAGATACGCAGTATTTT.

V is TRBV5-1 and J is TRBJ2-7; D ambiguous. The CDR3 runs to 14 residues. The germline V and J ends were trimmed by 1 base and 3 bases, with 11 bases remaining between them. In germline, CDR1 is SGHRS, CDR2 YFSETQ. The CDR3 DNA sequence: TGCGCCAGCAGCTTGTTCACAGAGGACTACGAGCAGTACTTC. The encoded protein is CASSLFTEDYEQYF.

This clonotype was recorded a few times. V and J are TRBV9 and TRBJ2-7, with unresolved D. The length of the CDR3 is 14 residues. Germline assignment: CDR1 SGDLS and CDR2 YYNGEE. With 0 bases removed from V and 3 bases from J, the gap between germline ends came to 10 bases. The DNA of the CDR3 is TGTGCCAGCAGCGTAGGGTCAGCCTTCTACGAGCAGTACTTC. Its protein product is CASSVGSAFYEQYF.

V and J are TRBV6-2 or TRBV6-3 and TRBJ2-1, with D perhaps matching TRBD1 or TRBD2 (5 bases each). Trimming removed 7 bases from V and 10 bases from J, with 17 bases in between. The CDR3 loop spans 13 amino acids. CDR1 is MNHEY, CDR2 SVGEGT, per germline. CDR3 bases: TGTGCCAGCATCCAAGAGGGGTTCAGGGAGCAGTTCTTC. This codes for CASIQEGFREQFF.

This clonotype was detected only a few times. V usage is TRBV9 and J usage is TRBJ1-1, with 12 bases identical to TRBD1. The junction had 5 bases not matched to a gene; V was cut back by 3 bases and J by 5 bases. Per germline, CDR1 SGDLS and CDR2 YYNGEE. The CDR3 sequence is 15 residues long. DNA of the CDR3: TGTGCCAGCAGCGAGGGACAGGGGGCCCAGACTGAAGCTTTCTTT. Its protein product is CASSEGQGAQTEAFF.

In its sample, this clonotype was seen a few times. This chain joins TRBV4-3 and TRBJ2-3; D unclear. Trimming took 0 bases from V and 2 from J, leaving 15 bases between them. CDR1 LGHNA and CDR2 YSLEER come from the germline V gene. This CDR3 is 17 amino acids long. CDR3 protein: CASSQDRWRYPTDTQYF. The CDR3 nucleotides read TGCGCCAGCAGCCAAGATAGGTGGCGGTACCCCACAGATACGCAGTATTTT.

V is TRBV9 and J is TRBJ1-1; D not certain. Germline CDR1 SGDLS, CDR2 YYNGEE. Trimming took off 3 bases at V and 1 base at J, with 10 bases between the two ends. The CDR3 has 14 residues. In DNA form, the CDR3 reads TGTGCCAGCAGCGCCGGACTGCGGAACACTGAAGCTTTCTTT. It specifies CASSAGLRNTEAFF.

This clonotype has ten or more counts. This chain uses TRBV11-2 with TRBJ2-2, with D perhaps TRBD2 (6 bases). CDR3 size: 18 residues. V was cut by 3 bases and J by 3 bases, with 20 bases left in between. CDR1 is SGHAT and CDR2 is FQNNGV in the germline V gene. In nucleotides, the CDR3 is TGTGCCAGCAGCTTGACGACTCGATCGGAGGGATACACCGGGGAGCTGTTTTTT. Protein product: CASSLTTRSEGYTGELFF.

This clonotype occurred many times. The genes are TRBV4-1 and TRBJ1-4; 9 bases are shared with TRBD1. The CDR3 sequence is 18 residues long. CDR1 MGHRA and CDR2 YSYEKL come from the germline V gene. V gave up 1 base and J gave up 8 bases; unmatched junction bases: 14. Here the CDR3 reads CASSQVPYKQGAGEKLFF. CDR3 DNA sequence: TGCGCCAGCAGCCAAGTCCCTTATAAACAGGGGGCAGGGGAAAAACTGTTTTTT.

This clonotype has more than one count but fewer than ten. V gene TRBV13 combines with J gene TRBJ2-1, with 12 bases identical to TRBD2. Germline V CDR1 and CDR2: PRHDT, FYEKMQ (reference sequence). This CDR3 region has 16 residues. V was clipped by 8 bases and J by 8 bases; unmatched bases: 13. CDR3 in DNA: TGTGCCAGCGGAGAGGCTAGCGGGGGGGCTTTCTATGAGCAGTTCTTC. Its protein is CASGEASGGAFYEQFF.

The chain uses TRBV19 and TRBJ1-1, with 8 bases that match TRBD1. This CDR3 comprises 15 residues. Per the germline V gene, CDR1 is LNHDA and CDR2 is SQIVND (reference sequence). J gave up 0 bases and V 1 base, and 1 base lay outside the gene matches. In nucleotides, the CDR3 is TGTGCCAGTAGTATAGGACAGGGGCTGAACACTGAAGCTTTCTTT. Protein: CASSIGQGLNTEAFF.

The chain has TRBV7-2 and TRBJ2-3, with 7 bases fitting TRBD1. The CDR3 is made up of 15 amino acids. Per the germline V gene, CDR1 is SGHTA and CDR2 is FQGNSA. Germline trimming cut 1 base from V and 0 bases from J; bases unmatched to any gene: 1. CDR3 region: CASSLVTGSTDTQYF. For the CDR3, the DNA is TGTGCCAGCAGCTTAGTGACAGGGAGCACAGATACGCAGTATTTT.

This chain links TRBV12-3 or TRBV12-4 with TRBJ1-4; TRBD1 might be the D (6 bases). The V end lost 6 bases, the J end lost 8 bases, and 19 bases lay between the germline ends. The length of the CDR3 is 15 residues. CDR3 sequence: CASSLGGGLGEKLFF. The CDR3 nucleotides are TGTGCCAGCAGCCTTGGCGGGGGCTTAGGGGAAAAACTGTTTTTT.

The gene calls are TRBV11-2 and TRBJ2-5; D possibly matches TRBD1 or TRBD2 (5 bases each). Germline CDR1 and CDR2: SGHAT and FQNNGV. V dropped 1 base and J dropped 5 bases, with 11 bases sitting between them. This CDR3 is 14 amino acids long. The CDR3 sequence: CASSLAPGTETQYF. DNA of the CDR3: TGTGCCAGCAGCTTAGCCCCAGGGACGGAGACCCAGTACTTC.

The V and J genes are TRBV11-2 and TRBJ2-1; unclear D gene. Germline V CDR1 and CDR2: SGHAT, FQNNGV. The CDR3 is made up of 13 amino acids. Trimming removed 0 bases at V and 10 bases at J, with 10 bases between. The CDR3 nucleotides are TGTGCCAGCAGCTTAGAACTAATTCGCGAGCAGTTCTTC. It codes for CASSLELIREQFF.

The chain couples TRBV20-1 to TRBJ2-4; TRBD1 matches 8 bases. Losses at the gene ends were 3 bases for V and 2 bases for J; bases not matched to a gene: 6. Germline CDR1 DFQATT, CDR2 SNEGSKA (reference sequence). The CDR3 is made up of 15 amino acids. The CDR3 loop is CSASSQGATKNIQYF. In nucleotides, the CDR3 is TGCAGTGCTAGTTCGCAGGGGGCGACCAAAAACATTCAGTACTTC.

The table lists this clonotype with a few counts. The rearrangement joins TRBV12-3 or TRBV12-4 to TRBJ1-5; no definite D call. V lost 1 base, J lost 4 bases, and 5 bases lay in between. The CDR3 length is 13 residues. In nucleotides, the CDR3 is TGTGCCAGCAGTTTAGGGATAAATCAGCCCCAGCATTTT. Its translation is CASSLGINQPQHF.

This clonotype was counted between two and nine times. The gene calls are TRBV27 and TRBJ2-7, with 8 positions matching TRBD2. The CDR3 sequence is 15 residues long. Losses at the gene ends were 6 bases for V and 2 bases for J; bases not matched to a gene: 9. Germline CDR1 reads MNHEY; CDR2 reads SMNVEV (reference sequence). The CDR3 spells CASSLTSGGAYEQYF. For the CDR3, the DNA is TGTGCCAGCAGCCTAACTAGCGGTGGTGCCTACGAGCAGTACTTC.

This clonotype came up a few times. The genes are TRBV24-1 and TRBJ2-1, with TRBD2 matching over 8 bases. After removal of 0 bases from V and 3 bases from J, the junction contained 3 bases not matched to a gene. Germline assignment: CDR1 KGHDR and CDR2 SFDVKD. The CDR3 extends over 16 amino acids. The CDR3 region has the DNA TGTGCCACCAGTGATTTGACTAGCGGACTCTACAATGAGCAGTTCTTC. Protein product: CATSDLTSGLYNEQFF.